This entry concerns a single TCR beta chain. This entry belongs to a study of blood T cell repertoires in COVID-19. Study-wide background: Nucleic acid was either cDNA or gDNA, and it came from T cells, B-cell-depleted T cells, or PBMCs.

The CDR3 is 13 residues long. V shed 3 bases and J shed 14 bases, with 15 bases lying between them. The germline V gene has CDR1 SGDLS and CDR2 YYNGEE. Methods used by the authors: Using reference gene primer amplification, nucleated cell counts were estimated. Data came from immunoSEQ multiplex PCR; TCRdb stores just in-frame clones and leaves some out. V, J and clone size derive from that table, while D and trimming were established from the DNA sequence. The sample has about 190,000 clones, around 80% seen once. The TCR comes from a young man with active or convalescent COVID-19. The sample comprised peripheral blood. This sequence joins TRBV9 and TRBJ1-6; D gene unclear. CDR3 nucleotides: TGTGCCAGCAGCGGCCTACTGAGGGAGTCCCTCCACTTT. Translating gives CASSGLLRESLHF.